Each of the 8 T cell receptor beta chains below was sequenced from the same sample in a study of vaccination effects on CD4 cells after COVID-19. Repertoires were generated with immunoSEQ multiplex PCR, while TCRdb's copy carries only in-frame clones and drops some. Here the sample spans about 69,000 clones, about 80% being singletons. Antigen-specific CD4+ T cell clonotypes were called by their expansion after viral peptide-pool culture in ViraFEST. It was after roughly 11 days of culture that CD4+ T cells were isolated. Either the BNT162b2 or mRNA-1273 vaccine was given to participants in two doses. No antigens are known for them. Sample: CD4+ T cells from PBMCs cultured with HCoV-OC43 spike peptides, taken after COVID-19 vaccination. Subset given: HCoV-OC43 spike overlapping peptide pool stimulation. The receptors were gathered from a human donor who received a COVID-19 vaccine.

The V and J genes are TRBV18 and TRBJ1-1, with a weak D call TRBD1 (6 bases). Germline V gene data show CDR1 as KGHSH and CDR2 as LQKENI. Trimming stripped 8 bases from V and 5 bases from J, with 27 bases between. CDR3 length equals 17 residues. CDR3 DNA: TGTGCCAGCAGCCTCCTTTCAGGGGCCCAAGAGAAGACTGAAGCTTTCTTT. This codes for CASSLLSGAQEKTEAFF.

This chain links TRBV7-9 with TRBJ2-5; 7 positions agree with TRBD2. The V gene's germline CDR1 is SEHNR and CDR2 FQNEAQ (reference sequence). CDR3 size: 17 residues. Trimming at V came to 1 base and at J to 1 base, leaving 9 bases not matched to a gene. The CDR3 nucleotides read TGTGCCAGCAGCTTAGTCAGGGAGGGATTCGGCCAAGAGACCCAGTACTTC. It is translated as CASSLVREGFGQETQYF.

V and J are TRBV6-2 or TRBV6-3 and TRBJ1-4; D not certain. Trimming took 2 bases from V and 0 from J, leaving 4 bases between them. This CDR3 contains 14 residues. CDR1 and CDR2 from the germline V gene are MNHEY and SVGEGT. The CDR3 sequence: CASSYAATNEKLFF. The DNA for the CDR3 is TGTGCCAGCAGTTACGCAGCAACTAATGAAAAACTGTTTTTT.

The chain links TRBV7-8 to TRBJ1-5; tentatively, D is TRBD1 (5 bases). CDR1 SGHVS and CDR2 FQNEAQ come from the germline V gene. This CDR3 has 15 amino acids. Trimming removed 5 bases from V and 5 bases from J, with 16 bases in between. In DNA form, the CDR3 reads TGTGCCAGCAGCAGTGGGACGGGGAGGGATCAGCCCCAGCATTTT. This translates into CASSSGTGRDQPQHF.

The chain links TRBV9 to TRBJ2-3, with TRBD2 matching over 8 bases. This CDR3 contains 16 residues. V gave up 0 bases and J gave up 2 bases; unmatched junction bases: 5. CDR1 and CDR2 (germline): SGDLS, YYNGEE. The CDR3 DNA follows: TGTGCCAGCAGCGTAGGGGTTAGCGGGGCCACAGATACGCAGTATTTT. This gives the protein CASSVGVSGATDTQYF.

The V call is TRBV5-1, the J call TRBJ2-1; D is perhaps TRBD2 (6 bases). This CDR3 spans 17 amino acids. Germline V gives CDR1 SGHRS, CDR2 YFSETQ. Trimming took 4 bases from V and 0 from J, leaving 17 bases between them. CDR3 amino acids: CASSLGGATRSYNEQFF. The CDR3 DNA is TGCGCCAGCAGCCTAGGCGGGGCTACACGCTCCTACAATGAGCAGTTCTTC.

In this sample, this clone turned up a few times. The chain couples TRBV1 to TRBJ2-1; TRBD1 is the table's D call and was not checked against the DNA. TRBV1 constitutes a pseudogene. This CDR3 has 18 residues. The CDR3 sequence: CTSSHLIPGQGAYNEQFF. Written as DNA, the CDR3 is TGCACCAGCAGCCACCTAATCCCGGGACAGGGGGCCTACAATGAGCAGTTCTTC.

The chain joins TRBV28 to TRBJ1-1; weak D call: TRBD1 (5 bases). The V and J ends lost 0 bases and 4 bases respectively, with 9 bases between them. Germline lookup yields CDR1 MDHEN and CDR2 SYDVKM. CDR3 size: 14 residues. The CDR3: CASSLWGGGTEAFF. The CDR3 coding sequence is TGTGCCAGCAGTTTATGGGGGGGTGGCACTGAAGCTTTCTTT.